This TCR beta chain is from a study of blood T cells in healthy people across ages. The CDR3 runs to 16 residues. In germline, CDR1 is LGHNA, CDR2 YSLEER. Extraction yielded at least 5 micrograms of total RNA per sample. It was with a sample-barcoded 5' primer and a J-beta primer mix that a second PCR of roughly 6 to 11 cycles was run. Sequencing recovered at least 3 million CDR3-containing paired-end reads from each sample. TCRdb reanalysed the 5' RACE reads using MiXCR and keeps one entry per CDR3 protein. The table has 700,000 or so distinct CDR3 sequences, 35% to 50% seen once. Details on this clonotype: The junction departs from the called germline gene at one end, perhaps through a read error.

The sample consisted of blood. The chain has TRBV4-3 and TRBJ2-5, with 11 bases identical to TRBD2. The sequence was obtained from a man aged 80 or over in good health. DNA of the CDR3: TGCACCAGCAGCCAAGACTGGATAGCGGGAGGGTATGAGCAGTACTTC. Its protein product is CTSSQDWIAGGYEQYF.